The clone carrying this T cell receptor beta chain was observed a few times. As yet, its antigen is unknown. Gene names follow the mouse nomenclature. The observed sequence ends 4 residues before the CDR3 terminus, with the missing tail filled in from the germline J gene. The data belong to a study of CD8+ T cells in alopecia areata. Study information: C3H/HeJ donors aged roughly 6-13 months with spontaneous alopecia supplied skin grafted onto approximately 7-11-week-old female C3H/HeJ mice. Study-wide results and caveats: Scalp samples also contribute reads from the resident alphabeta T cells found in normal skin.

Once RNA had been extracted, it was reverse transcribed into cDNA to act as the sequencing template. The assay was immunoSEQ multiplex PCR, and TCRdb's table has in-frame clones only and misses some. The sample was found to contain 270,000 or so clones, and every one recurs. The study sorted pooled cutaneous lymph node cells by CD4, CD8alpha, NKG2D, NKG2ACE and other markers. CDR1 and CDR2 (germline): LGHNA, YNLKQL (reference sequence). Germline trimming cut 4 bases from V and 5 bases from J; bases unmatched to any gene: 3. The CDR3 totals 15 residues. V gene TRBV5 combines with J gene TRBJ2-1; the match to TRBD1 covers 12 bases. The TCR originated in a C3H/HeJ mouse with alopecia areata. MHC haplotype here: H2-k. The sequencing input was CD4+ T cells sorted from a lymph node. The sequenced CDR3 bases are TGTGCCAGCAGCCCCCGGGACAGGGGGCATGCT. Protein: CASSPRDRGHA. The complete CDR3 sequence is CASSPRDRGHAEQFF.